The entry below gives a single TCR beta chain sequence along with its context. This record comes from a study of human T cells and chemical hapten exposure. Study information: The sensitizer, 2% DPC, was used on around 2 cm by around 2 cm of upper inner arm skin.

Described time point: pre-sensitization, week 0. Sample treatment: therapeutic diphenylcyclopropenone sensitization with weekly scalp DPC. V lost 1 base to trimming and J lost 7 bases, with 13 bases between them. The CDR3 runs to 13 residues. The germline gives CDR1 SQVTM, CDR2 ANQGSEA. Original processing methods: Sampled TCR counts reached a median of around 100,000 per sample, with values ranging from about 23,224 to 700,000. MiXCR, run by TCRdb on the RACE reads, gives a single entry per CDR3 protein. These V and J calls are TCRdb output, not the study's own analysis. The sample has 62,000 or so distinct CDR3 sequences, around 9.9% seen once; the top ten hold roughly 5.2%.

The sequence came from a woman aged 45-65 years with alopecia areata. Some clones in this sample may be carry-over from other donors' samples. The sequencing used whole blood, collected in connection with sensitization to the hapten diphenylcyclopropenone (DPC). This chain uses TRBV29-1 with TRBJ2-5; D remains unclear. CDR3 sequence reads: CSVEGNPTRTQYF. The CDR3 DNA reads TGCAGCGTTGAAGGGAACCCCACCAGGACCCAGTACTTC. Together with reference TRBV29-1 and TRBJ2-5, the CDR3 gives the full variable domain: SAVISQKPSRDICQRGTSLTIQCQVDSQVTMMFWYRQQPGQSLTLIATANQGSEATYESGFVIDKFPISRPNLTFSTLTVSNMSPEDSSIYLCSVEGNPTRTQYFGPGTRLLVL.